The T cell receptor beta chain described here comes from a study of graft-versus-host responses after intestinal transplantation. The wider study: Recipients were all induced with anti-thymocyte globulin, then given tacrolimus and steroids for 2 to 4 years.

Method: immunoSEQ multiplex PCR; TCRdb's copy keeps in-frame clones and lacks some. The data show fewer than 11,000 clones, 80% to 95% seen once. This receptor was identified in a human patient who received an intestinal transplant, so some T cells may come from the graft donor. The sequencing used PBMCs, collected about 45 days after intestinal transplantation.

CDR3 region: CASSLGQGVAQPQHF. CDR3 bases: TGTGCCAGCAGCTTGGGACAGGGGGTAGCTCAGCCCCAGCATTTT. This chain joins TRBV5-5 and TRBJ1-5; TRBD1 aligns across 9 bases. Germline CDR1 SGHKS, CDR2 YYEKEE (reference sequence). The CDR3 contains 15 residues. J gave up 6 bases and V 0 bases, and 4 bases lay outside the gene matches.